One and the same sample provided the 10 T cell receptor beta chains below, sequenced in a study of Ad26.COV2.S vaccination and SARS-CoV-2 variants. TCRdb's copy holds only in-frame clones and misses some; the assay was immunoSEQ multiplex PCR. The sample has under 150,000 clones, 80% to 90% seen once. Material: peripheral blood, obtained after recovery from COVID-19. The receptor source for this set is a human donor who had recovered from COVID-19.

The V and J genes are TRBV24-1 and TRBJ2-2, with D perhaps TRBD1 or TRBD2 (5 bases each). This CDR3 comprises 17 residues. Germline CDR1 is KGHDR and CDR2 is SFDVKD. The V end was cut by 4 bases, the J end by 3 bases, with 17 bases between. The CDR3 sequence is CATSDPLMGRDTGELFF. CDR3 nucleotides: TGTGCCACCAGTGACCCCCTTATGGGGCGGGACACCGGGGAGCTGTTTTTT.

The V call is TRBV28, the J call TRBJ1-3; 8 nucleotides agree with TRBD1. From germline, CDR1 is MDHEN and CDR2 SYDVKM. V shed 3 bases, J shed 3 bases, and the junction held 4 bases outside the gene matches. The CDR3 is made up of 15 amino acids. CDR3 protein: CASSLMTGVGNTIYF. CDR3 DNA sequence: TGTGCCAGCAGTTTGATGACAGGGGTTGGAAACACCATATATTTT. Full variable domain (rest looked up from reference TRBV28 and TRBJ1-3): DVKVTQSSRYLVKRTGEKVFLECVQDMDHENMFWYRQDPGLGLRLIYFSYDVKMKEKGDIPEGYSVSREKKERFSLILESASTNQTSMYLCASSLMTGVGNTIYFGEGSWLTVV.

The CDR3 region is CASSYSIEDRGYGYTF. CDR3 sequence (DNA): TGTGCCAGCAGTTACTCGATAGAGGACAGGGGCTATGGCTACACCTTC. The chain uses TRBV6-5 and TRBJ1-2, with 9 bases identical to TRBD1. The CDR3 covers 16 residues. CDR1 is MNHEY and CDR2 is SVGAGI in the germline V gene. V trimming: 0 bases; J trimming: 4 bases; junction bases outside the gene matches: 6.

This clone has only one observation. CDR3 residues: CATRERWATEAFF. CDR3 bases: TGTGCCACCAGGGAGAGATGGGCCACTGAAGCTTTCTTT. This rearrangement joins TRBV27 to TRBJ1-1; perhaps TRBD1 as D (5 bases). V lost 10 bases to trimming and J lost 4 bases, with 16 bases between them. The CDR3 covers 13 residues. The germline V gene has CDR1 MNHEY and CDR2 SMNVEV (reference sequence).

The rearrangement joins TRBV19 to TRBJ1-6; possible D gene TRBD1, 5 bases. V lost 11 bases and J 8 bases, leaving 13 bases between the germline ends. The CDR3 is 12 residues long. The germline CDR1 and CDR2 sequences are LNHDA and SQIVND (reference sequence). CDR3: CASSDRYSPLHF. CDR3 in DNA: TGTGCCTCATCAGACAGATATTCACCCCTCCACTTT. Full variable domain (missing parts from reference TRBV19 and TRBJ1-6): DGGITQSPKYLFRKEGQNVTLSCEQNLNHDAMYWYRQDPGQGLRLIYYSQIVNDFQKGDIAEGYSVSREKKESFPLTVTSAQKNPTAFYLCASSDRYSPLHFGNGTRLTVT.

This clone was counted only a few times. J is TRBJ1-5 and V is TRBV7-9; 11 nucleotides agree with TRBD1. The germline gives CDR1 SEHNR, CDR2 FQNEAQ (reference sequence). V shed 4 bases and J 7 bases; nucleotides not matched to a gene: 9. The CDR3 loop spans 16 amino acids. The CDR3 DNA reads TGTGCCAGCAGCTCAGGACAGGGGGCGTCAGAACAGCCCCAGCATTTT. Its translation is CASSSGQGASEQPQHF.

The V and J genes are TRBV28 and TRBJ2-3; D might be TRBD1 (6 bases). V shed 4 bases and J shed 4 bases, with 18 bases lying between them. Germline V gene sequence: CDR1 MDHEN, CDR2 SYDVKM. The CDR3 runs 16 residues. The DNA of the CDR3 is TGTGCCAGCAGTTCCCCTGGGACAAAAAAGGCAGATACGCAGTATTTT. It translates to CASSSPGTKKADTQYF.

This clone was counted ten times or more. The chain employs TRBV9 and TRBJ2-7; D is perhaps TRBD1 (5 bases). The CDR3 totals 12 residues. The germline gives CDR1 SGDLS, CDR2 YYNGEE. V shed 3 bases and J shed 6 bases, with 10 bases lying between them. The CDR3 nucleotides read TGTGCCAGCAGCGGCAGGGTAGGCGAGCAGTACTTC. Translating it yields CASSGRVGEQYF.

The chain is built from TRBV7-9 and TRBJ1-1; no reliable D call. Per the germline V gene, CDR1 is SEHNR and CDR2 is FQNEAQ (reference sequence). The CDR3 loop spans 13 amino acids. V lost 1 base and J 8 bases, leaving 11 bases between the germline ends. DNA of the CDR3: TGTGCCAGCAGCTTAGTAGGGATTGGGGAAGCTTTCTTT. Translation: CASSLVGIGEAFF.

J is TRBJ2-5 and V is TRBV10-3; possibly TRBD2 for D (5 bases). This CDR3 comprises 13 residues. Deletions cut 0 bases from V and 3 bases from J, with 5 bases between. The germline gives CDR1 ENHRY, CDR2 SYGVKD. The CDR3 loop reads CAISESGEETQYF. The CDR3 DNA is TGTGCCATCAGTGAGTCCGGGGAAGAGACCCAGTACTTC.